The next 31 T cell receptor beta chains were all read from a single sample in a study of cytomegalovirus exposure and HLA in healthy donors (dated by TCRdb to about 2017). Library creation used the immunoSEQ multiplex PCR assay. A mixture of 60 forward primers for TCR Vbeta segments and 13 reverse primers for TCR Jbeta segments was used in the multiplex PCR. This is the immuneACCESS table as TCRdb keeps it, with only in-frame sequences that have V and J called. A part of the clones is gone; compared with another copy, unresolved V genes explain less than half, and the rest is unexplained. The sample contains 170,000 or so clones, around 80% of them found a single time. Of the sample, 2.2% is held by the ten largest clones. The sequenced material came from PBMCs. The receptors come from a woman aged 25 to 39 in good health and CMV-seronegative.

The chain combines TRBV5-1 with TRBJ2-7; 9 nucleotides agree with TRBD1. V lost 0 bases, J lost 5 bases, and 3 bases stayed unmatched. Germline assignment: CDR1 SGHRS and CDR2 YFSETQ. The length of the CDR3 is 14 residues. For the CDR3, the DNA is TGCGCCAGCAGCTTGGCGGGACAGGGTCACGAGCAGTACTTC. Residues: CASSLAGQGHEQYF.

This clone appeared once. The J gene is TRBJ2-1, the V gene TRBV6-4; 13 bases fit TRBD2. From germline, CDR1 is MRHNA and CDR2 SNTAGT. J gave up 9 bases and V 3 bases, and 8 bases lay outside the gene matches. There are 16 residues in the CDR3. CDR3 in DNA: TGTGCCAGCAGTGAATCACTAGCGGGGGGGCCGGGTGAGCAGTTCTTC. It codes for CASSESLAGGPGEQFF.

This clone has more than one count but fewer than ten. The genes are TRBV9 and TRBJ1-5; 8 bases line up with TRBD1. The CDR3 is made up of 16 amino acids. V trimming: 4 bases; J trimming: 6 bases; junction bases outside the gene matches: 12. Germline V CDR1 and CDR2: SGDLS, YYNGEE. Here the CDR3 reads CASSPGTGSLGQPQHF. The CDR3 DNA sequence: TGTGCCAGCAGCCCCGGGACAGGTTCTTTGGGTCAGCCCCAGCATTTT.

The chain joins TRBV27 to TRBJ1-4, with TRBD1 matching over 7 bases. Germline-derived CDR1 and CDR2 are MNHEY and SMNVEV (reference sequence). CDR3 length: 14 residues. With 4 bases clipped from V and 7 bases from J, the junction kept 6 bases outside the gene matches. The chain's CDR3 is CASSSLRDSEKLFF. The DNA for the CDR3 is TGTGCCAGCAGTTCCTTAAGGGACAGTGAAAAACTGTTTTTT.

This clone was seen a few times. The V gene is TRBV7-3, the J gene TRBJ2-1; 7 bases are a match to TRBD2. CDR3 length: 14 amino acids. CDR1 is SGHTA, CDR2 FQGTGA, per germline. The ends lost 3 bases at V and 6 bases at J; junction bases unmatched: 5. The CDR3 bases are TGTGCCAGCAGCTTCGCGGGAGAGGGCAATGAGCAGTTCTTC. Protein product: CASSFAGEGNEQFF.

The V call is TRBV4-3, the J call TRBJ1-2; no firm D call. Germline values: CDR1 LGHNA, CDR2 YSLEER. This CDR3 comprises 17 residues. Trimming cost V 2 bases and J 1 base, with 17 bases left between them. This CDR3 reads CASSQSPAQTLNYGYTF. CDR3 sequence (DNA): TGCGCCAGCAGCCAAAGCCCGGCACAGACGCTTAACTATGGCTACACCTTC.

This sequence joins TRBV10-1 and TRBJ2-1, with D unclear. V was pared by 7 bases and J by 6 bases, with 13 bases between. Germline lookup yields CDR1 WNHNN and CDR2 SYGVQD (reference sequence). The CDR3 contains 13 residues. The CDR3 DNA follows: TGCGCCAGCATGGTACTTTCTGCCAATGAGCAGTTCTTC. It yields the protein CASMVLSANEQFF.

CDR3 sequence reads: CASSYSLAREAFF. The CDR3 bases are TGTGCCAGCAGTTACTCGTTGGCGAGGGAAGCTTTCTTT. The chain employs TRBV6-5 and TRBJ1-1; D is unclear. Trimming removed 0 bases from V and 8 bases from J, with 10 bases in between. CDR3 size: 13 residues. CDR1 MNHEY and CDR2 SVGAGI come from the germline V gene.

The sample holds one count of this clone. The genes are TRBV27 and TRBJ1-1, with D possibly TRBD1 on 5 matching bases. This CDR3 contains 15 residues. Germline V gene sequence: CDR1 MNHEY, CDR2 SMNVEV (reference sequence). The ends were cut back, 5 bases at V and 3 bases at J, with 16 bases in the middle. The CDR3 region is CASSKRQGVDTEAFF. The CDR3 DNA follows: TGTGCCAGCAGTAAGCGTCAGGGTGTGGACACTGAAGCTTTCTTT.

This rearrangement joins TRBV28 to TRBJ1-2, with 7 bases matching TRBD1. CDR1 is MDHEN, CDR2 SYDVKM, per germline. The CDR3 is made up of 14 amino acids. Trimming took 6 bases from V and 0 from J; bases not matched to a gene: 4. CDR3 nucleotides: TGTGCCAGCAGGAGGACAGGATCTAACTATGGCTACACCTTC. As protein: CASRRTGSNYGYTF.

CDR3 sequence reads: CASSQDPQLLGPTDTQYF. Here the CDR3 DNA reads TGCGCCAGCAGCCAAGATCCCCAACTTCTAGGTCCCACAGATACGCAGTATTTT. The rearrangement links TRBV4-3 to TRBJ2-3; D gene unclear. Trimming cost V 0 bases and J 2 bases, with 18 bases left between them. The CDR3 is 18 amino acids. CDR1 and CDR2 from the germline V gene are LGHNA and YSLEER.

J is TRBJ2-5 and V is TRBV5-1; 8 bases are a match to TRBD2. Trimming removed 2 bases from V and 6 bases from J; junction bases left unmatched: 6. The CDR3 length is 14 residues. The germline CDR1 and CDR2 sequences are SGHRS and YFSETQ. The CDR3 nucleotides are TGCGCCAGCAGCTTAGAACGGGGGGGACAGACCCAGTACTTC. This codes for CASSLERGGQTQYF.

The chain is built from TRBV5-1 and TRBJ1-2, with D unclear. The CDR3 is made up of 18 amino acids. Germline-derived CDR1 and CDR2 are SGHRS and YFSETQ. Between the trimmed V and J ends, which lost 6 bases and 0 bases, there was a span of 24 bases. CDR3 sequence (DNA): TGCGCCAGCAACCGAGGTGGGGAGAGTTTGATGGCTAACTATGGCTACACCTTC. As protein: CASNRGGESLMANYGYTF.

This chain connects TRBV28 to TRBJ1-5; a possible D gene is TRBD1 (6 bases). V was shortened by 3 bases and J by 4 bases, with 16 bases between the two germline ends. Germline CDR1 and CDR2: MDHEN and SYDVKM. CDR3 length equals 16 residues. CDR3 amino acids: CASSFSGTSDNQPQHF. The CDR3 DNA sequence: TGTGCCAGCAGTTTCTCCGGGACATCTGATAATCAGCCCCAGCATTTT.

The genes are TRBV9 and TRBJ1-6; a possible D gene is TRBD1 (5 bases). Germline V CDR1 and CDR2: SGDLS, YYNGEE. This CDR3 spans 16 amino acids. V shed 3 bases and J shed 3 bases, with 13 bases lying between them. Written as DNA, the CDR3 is TGTGCCAGCAGCGGGCCCCAGGACAACTATAATTCACCCCTCCACTTT. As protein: CASSGPQDNYNSPLHF. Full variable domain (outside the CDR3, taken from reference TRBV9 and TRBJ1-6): DSGVTQTPKHLITATGQRVTLRCSPRSGDLSVYWYQQSLDQGLQFLIQYYNGEERAKGNILERFSAQQFPDLHSELNLSSLELGDSALYFCASSGPQDNYNSPLHFGNGTRLTVT.

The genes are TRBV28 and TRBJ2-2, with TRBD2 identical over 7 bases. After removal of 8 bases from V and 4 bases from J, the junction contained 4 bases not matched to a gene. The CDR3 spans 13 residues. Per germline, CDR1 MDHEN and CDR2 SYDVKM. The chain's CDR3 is CASGGEITGELFF. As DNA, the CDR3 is TGTGCCAGCGGGGGGGAAATCACCGGGGAGCTGTTTTTT.

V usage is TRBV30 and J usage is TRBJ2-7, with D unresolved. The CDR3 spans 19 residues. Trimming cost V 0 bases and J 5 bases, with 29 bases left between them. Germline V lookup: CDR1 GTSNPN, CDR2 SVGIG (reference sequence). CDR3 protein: CAWSVDDVVGRDILDEQYF. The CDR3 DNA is TGTGCCTGGAGTGTAGACGATGTGGTGGGCCGTGACATCTTGGACGAGCAGTACTTC.

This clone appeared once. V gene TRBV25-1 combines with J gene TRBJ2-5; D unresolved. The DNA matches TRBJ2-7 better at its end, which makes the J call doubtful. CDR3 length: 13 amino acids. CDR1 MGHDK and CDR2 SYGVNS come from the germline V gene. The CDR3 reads CASSEVLPYEQYF. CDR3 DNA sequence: TGTGCCAGCAGTGAAGTGCTCCCCTACGAGCAGTACTTC.

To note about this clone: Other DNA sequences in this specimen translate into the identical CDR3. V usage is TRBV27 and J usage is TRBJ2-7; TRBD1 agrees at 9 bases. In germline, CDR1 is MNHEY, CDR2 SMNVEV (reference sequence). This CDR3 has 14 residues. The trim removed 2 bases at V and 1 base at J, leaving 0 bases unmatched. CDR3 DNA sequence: TGTGCCAGCAGTTTAGGGACAGGGTCCTACGAGCAGTACTTC. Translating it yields CASSLGTGSYEQYF.

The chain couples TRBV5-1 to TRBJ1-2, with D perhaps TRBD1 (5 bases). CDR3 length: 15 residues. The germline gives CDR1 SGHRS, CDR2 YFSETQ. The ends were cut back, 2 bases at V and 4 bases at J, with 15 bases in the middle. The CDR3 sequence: CASSFLERGSYGYTF. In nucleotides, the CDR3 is TGCGCCAGCAGCTTTTTGGAACGGGGGAGCTATGGCTACACCTTC. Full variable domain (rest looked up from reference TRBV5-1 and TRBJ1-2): KAGVTQTPRYLIKTRGQQVTLSCSPISGHRSVSWYQQTPGQGLQFLFEYFSETQRNKGNFPGRFSGRQFSNSRSEMNVSTLELGDSALYLCASSFLERGSYGYTFGSGTRLTVV.

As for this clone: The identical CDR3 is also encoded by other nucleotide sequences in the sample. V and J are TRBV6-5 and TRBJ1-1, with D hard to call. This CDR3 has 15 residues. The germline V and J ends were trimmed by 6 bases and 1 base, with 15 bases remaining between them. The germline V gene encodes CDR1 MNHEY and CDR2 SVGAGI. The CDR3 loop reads CASSSPPEENTEAFF. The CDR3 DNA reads TGTGCCAGCAGCTCCCCCCCCGAGGAGAACACTGAAGCTTTCTTT.

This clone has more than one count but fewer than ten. CDR3 DNA: TGTGCCAGCAAGGACCGCGGGGCAGTCTACGAGCAGTACTTC. This gives the protein CASKDRGAVYEQYF. The rearrangement uses TRBV2 and TRBJ2-7, with D possibly being TRBD2 (6 bases). The CDR3 totals 14 residues. CDR1 and CDR2 (germline): SNHLY, FYNNEI. V was shortened by 7 bases and J by 3 bases, with 16 bases between the two germline ends.

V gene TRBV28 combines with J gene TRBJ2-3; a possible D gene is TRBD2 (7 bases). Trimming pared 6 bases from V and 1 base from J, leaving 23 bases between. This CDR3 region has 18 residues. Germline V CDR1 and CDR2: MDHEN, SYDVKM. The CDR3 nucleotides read TGTGCCAGCAGCCCCCACCAGGGGCGGGAGTACGGCACAGATACGCAGTATTTT. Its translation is CASSPHQGREYGTDTQYF.

CDR3 region: CASSSGTGTDEQYF. In nucleotides, the CDR3 is TGTGCCAGCAGCTCCGGGACAGGTACCGACGAGCAGTACTTC. The chain has TRBV13 and TRBJ2-5; 8 positions agree with TRBD1. The end of the DNA is better explained by TRBJ2-7, so the J call may be wrong. CDR1 PRHDT and CDR2 FYEKMQ come from the germline V gene (reference sequence). The CDR3 extends over 14 amino acids.

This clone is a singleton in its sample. The CDR3 protein is CAISEVGQQETQYF. CDR3 DNA sequence: TGTGCCATCAGTGAGGTGGGGCAGCAAGAGACCCAGTACTTC. This chain connects TRBV10-3 to TRBJ2-5; D is perhaps TRBD1 (5 bases). CDR3 length: 14 residues. Germline values: CDR1 ENHRY, CDR2 SYGVKD. V lost 2 bases to trimming and J lost 2 bases, with 9 bases between them.

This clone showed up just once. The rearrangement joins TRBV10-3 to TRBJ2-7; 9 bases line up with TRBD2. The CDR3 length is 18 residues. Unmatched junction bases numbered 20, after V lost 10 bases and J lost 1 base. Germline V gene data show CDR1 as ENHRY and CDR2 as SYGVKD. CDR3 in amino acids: CATMELAGVPQSSYEQYF. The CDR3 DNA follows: TGTGCCACCATGGAACTAGCGGGTGTTCCCCAGAGTTCCTACGAGCAGTACTTC.

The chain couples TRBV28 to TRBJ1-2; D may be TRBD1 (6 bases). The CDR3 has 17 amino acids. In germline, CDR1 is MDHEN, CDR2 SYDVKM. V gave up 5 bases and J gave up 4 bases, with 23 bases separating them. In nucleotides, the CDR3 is TGTGCCAGCAGTGACCCAGGGGCCGAGAAACGGACCTATGGCTACACCTTC. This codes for CASSDPGAEKRTYGYTF.

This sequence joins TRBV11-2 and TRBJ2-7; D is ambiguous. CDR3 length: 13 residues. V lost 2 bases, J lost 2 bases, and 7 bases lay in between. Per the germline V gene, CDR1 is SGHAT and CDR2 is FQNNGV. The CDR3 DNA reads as TGTGCCAGCAGCTTATCCCCTACCTACGAGCAGTACTTC. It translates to CASSLSPTYEQYF.

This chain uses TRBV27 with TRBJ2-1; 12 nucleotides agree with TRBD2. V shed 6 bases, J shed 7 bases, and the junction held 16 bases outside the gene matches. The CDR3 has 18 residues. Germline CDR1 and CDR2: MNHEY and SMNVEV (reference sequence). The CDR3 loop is CASRETSGSIKGRNEQFF. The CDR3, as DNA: TGTGCCAGCAGAGAGACTAGCGGGAGTATAAAGGGTAGGAATGAGCAGTTCTTC.

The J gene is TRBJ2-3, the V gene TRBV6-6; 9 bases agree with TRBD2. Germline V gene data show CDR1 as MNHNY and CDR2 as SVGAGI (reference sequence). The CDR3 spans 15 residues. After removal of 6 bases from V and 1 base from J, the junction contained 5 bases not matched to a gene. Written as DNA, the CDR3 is TGTGCCAGCAGACGGCGGACTAGCGGCACAGATACGCAGTATTTT. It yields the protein CASRRRTSGTDTQYF.

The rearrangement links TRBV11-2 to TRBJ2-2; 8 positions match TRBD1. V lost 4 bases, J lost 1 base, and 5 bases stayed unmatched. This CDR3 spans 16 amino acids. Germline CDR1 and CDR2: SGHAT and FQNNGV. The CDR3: CASSSVRGQNTGELFF. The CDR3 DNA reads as TGTGCCAGCAGCTCCGTCAGGGGGCAGAACACCGGGGAGCTGTTTTTT.